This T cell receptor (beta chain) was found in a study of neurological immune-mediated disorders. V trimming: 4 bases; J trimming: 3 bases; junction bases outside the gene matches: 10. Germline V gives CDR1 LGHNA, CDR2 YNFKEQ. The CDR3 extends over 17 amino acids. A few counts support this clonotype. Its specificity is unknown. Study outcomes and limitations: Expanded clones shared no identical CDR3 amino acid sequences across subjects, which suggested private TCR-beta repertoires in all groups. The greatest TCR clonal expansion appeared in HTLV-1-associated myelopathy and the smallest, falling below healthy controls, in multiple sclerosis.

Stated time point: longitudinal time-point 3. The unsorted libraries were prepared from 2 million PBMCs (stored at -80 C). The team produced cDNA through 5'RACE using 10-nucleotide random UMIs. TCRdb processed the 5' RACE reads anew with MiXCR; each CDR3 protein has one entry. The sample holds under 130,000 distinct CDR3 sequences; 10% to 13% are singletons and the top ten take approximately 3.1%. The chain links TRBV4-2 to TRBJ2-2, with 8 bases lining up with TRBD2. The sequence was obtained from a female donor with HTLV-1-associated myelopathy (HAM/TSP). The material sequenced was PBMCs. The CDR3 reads CASSLEPGLVHTGELFF. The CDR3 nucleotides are TGTGCCAGCAGCCTCGAGCCGGGACTAGTGCACACCGGGGAGCTGTTTTTT.